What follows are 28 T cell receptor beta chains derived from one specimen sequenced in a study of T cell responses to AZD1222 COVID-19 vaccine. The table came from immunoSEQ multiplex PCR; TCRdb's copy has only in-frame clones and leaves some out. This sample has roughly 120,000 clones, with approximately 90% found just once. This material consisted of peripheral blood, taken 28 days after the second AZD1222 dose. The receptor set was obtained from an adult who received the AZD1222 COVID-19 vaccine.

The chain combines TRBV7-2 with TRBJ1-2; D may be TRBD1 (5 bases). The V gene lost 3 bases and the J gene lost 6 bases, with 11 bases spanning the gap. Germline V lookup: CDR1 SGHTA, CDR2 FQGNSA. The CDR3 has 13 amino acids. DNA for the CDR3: TGTGCCAGCAGCTTTCCACAGGATGATGGCTACACCTTC. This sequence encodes CASSFPQDDGYTF.

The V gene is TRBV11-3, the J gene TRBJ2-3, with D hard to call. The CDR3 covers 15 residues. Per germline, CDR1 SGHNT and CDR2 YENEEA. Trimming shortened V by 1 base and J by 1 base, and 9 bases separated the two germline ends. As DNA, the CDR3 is TGTGCCAGCAGCTTAGGGGCAGCACGCACAGATACGCAGTATTTT. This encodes CASSLGAARTDTQYF.

The CDR3, as DNA: TGTGCCAGCAGTAGGGCCGAAAATTCACCCCTCCACTTT. Translating gives CASSRAENSPLHF. The chain couples TRBV6-5 to TRBJ1-6, with D unresolved. CDR1 is MNHEY, CDR2 SVGAGI, per germline. The CDR3 contains 13 residues. V dropped 5 bases and J dropped 7 bases, with 9 bases sitting between them.

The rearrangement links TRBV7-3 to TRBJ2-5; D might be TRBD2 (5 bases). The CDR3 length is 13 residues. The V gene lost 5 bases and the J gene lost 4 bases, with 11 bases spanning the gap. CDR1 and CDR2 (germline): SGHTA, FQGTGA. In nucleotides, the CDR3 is TGTGCCAGCAGCCCCCGAGAGGGAGAGACCCAGTACTTC. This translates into CASSPREGETQYF. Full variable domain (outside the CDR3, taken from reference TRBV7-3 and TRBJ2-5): GAGVSQTPSNKVTEKGKYVELRCDPISGHTALYWYRQSLGQGPEFLIYFQGTGAADDSGLPNDRFFAVRPEGSVSTLKIQRTERGDSAVYLCASSPREGETQYFGPGTRLLVL.

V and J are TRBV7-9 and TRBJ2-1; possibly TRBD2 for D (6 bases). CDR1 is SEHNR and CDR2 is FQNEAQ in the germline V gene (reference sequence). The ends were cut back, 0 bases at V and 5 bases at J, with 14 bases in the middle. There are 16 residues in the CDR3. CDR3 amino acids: CASSLAREGGNNEQFF. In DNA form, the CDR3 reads TGTGCCAGCAGCTTAGCGAGAGAGGGAGGTAACAATGAGCAGTTCTTC.

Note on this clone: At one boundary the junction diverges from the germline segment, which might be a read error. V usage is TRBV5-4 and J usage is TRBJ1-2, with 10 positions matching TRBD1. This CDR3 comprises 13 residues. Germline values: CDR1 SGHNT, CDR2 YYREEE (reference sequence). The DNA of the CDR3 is TGTGCCGGCAGGGGACAGGGGAACTATGGCTACACCTTC. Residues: CAGRGQGNYGYTF.

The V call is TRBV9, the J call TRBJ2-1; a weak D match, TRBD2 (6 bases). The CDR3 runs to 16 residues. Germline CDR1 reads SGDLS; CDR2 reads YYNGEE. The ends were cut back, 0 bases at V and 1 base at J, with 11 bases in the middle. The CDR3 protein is CASSVAGSLSYNEQFF. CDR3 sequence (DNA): TGTGCCAGCAGCGTAGCCGGGAGTCTGTCCTACAATGAGCAGTTCTTC.

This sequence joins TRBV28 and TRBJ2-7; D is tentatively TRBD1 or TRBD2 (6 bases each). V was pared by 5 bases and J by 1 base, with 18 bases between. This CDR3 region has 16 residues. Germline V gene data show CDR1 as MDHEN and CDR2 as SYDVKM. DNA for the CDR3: TGTGCCAGCAGTCCCTTCTCCGGGGGCGCTTCCTACGAGCAGTACTTC. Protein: CASSPFSGGASYEQYF. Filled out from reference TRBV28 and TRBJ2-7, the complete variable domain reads DVKVTQSSRYLVKRTGEKVFLECVQDMDHENMFWYRQDPGLGLRLIYFSYDVKMKEKGDIPEGYSVSREKKERFSLILESASTNQTSMYLCASSPFSGGASYEQYFGPGTRLTVT.

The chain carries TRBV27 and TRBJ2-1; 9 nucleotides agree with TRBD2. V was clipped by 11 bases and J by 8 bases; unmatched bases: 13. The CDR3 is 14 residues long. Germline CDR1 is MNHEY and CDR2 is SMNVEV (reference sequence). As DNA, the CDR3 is TGTGCCGCTAATCCGGCGGGAGGGCCGCATGAGCAGTTCTTC. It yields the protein CAANPAGGPHEQFF.

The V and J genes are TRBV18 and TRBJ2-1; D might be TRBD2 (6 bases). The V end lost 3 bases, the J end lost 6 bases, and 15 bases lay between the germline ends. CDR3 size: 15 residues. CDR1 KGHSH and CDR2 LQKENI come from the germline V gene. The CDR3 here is CASSPNTGVSNEQFF. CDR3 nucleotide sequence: TGTGCCAGCTCACCTAACACGGGGGTTTCCAATGAGCAGTTCTTC.

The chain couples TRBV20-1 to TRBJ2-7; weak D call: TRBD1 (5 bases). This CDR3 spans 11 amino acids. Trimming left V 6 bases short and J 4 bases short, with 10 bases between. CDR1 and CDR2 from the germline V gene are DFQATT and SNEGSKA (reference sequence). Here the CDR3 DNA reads TGCAGTGCAAAACAGGAATACGAGCAGTACTTC. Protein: CSAKQEYEQYF.

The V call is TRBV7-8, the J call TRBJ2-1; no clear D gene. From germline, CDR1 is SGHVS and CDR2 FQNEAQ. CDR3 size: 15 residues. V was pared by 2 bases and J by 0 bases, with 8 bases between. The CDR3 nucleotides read TGTGCCAGCAGCTTAACACTAAACTCCTACAATGAGCAGTTCTTC. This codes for CASSLTLNSYNEQFF.

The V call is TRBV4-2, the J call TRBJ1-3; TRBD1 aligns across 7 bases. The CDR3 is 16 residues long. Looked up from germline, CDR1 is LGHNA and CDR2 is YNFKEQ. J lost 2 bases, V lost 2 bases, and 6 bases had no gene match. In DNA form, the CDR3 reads TGTGCCAGCAGCCAAACCCCTGGGACAGCTGGAAACACCATATATTTT. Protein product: CASSQTPGTAGNTIYF.

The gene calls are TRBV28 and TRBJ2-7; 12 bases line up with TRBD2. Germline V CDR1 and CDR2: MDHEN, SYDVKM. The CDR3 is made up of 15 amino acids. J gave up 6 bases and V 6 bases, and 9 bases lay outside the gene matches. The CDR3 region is CASRLGLAGLAEQYF. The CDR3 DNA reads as TGTGCCAGCAGGTTAGGACTAGCGGGATTGGCCGAGCAGTACTTC.

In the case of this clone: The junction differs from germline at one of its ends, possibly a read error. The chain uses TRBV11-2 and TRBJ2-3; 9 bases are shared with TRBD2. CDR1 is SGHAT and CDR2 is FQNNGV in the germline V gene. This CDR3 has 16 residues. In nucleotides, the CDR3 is TGTGCCAGCAGCCTAGAAATAGCGGGAGCGACAGATACGCAGTATTTT. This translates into CASSLEIAGATDTQYF.

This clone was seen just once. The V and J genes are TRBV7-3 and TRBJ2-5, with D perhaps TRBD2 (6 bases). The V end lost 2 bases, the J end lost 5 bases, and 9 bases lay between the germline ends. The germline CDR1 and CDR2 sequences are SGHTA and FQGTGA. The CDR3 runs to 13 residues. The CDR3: CASSLGGLETQYF. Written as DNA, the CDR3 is TGTGCCAGCAGCTTAGGGGGGTTGGAGACCCAGTACTTC.

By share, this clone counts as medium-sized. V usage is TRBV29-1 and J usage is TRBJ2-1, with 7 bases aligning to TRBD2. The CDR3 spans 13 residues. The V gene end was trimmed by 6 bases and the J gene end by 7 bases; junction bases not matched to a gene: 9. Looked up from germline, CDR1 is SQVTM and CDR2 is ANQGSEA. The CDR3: CSVGAGEDNEQFF. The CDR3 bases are TGCAGCGTCGGGGCGGGAGAGGATAATGAGCAGTTCTTC.

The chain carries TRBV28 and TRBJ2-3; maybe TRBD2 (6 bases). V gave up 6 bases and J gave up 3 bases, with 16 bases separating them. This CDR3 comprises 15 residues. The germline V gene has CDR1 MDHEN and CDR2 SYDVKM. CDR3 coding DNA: TGTGCCAGCAGACCCTTAGCGGATCTTACAGATACGCAGTATTTT. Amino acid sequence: CASRPLADLTDTQYF.

The CDR3 region has the DNA TGTGCCAGCAGCTTAGACAGGAGGCAACGTCCCCAGCATTTT. Translation: CASSLDRRQRPQHF. The chain couples TRBV7-8 to TRBJ1-5, with a tentative D call TRBD1 (5 bases). Trimming cost V 1 base and J 10 bases, with 14 bases left between them. The CDR3 is 14 residues long. Germline CDR1 is SGHVS and CDR2 is FQNEAQ.

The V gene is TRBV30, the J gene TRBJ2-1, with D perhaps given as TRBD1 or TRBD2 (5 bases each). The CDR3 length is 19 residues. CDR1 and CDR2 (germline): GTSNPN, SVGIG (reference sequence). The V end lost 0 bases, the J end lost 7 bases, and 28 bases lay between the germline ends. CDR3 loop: CAWSVNSGKTGTWVNEQFF. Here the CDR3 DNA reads TGTGCCTGGAGTGTAAATTCAGGGAAGACGGGAACGTGGGTGAATGAGCAGTTCTTC.

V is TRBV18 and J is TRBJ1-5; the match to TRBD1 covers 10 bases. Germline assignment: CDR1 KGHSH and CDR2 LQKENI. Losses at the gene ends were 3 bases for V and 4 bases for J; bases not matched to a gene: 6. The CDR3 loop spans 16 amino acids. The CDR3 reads CASSPGQGGGNQPQHF. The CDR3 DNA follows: TGTGCCAGCTCACCTGGACAGGGGGGTGGTAATCAGCCCCAGCATTTT.

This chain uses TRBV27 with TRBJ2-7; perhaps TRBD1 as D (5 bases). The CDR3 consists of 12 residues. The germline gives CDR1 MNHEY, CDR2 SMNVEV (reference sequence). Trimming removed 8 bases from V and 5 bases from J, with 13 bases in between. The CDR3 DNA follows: TGTGCCAGCCGGGCCCCCAGGGACGAGCAGTACTTC. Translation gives CASRAPRDEQYF.

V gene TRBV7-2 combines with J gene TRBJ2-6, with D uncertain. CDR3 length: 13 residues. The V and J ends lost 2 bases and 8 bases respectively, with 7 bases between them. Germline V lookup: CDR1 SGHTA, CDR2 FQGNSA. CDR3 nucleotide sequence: TGTGCCAGCAGCTTATATGAACCCAACGTCCTGACTTTC. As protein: CASSLYEPNVLTF.

This CDR3 is CASSVVPGPRGEQFF. CDR3 coding DNA: TGTGCCAGCAGCGTAGTTCCGGGGCCCCGGGGTGAGCAGTTCTTC. The chain recombines TRBV9 with TRBJ2-1, with D perhaps TRBD1 or TRBD2 (5 bases each). There are 15 residues in the CDR3. The V and J ends lost 0 bases and 9 bases respectively, with 16 bases between them. Per the germline V gene, CDR1 is SGDLS and CDR2 is YYNGEE.

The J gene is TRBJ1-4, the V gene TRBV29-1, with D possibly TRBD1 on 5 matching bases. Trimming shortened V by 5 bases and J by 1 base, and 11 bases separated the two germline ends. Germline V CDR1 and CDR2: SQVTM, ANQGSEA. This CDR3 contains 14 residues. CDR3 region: CSVQGGETNEKLFF. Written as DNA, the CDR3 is TGCAGCGTTCAGGGCGGGGAAACTAATGAAAAACTGTTTTTT.

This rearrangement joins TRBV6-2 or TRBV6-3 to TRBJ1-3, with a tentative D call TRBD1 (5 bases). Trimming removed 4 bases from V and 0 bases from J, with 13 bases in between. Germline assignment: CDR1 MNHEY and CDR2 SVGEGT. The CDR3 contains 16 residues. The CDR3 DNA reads TGTGCCAGCAGTTCTCCTCGGACACTCTCTGGAAACACCATATATTTT. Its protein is CASSSPRTLSGNTIYF.

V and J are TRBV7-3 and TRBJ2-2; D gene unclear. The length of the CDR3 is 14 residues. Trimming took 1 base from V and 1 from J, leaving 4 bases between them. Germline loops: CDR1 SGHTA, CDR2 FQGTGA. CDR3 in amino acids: CASSLRQNTGELFF. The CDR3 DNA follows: TGTGCCAGCAGCTTAAGACAGAACACCGGGGAGCTGTTTTTT.

CDR3 DNA sequence: TGTGCCAGCAGCGGTCCGGGACAGGGGGTTGGAGAGACCCAGTACTTC. Amino acids: CASSGPGQGVGETQYF. The chain employs TRBV11-2 and TRBJ2-5; 11 positions match TRBD1. The CDR3 totals 16 residues. V shed 5 bases, J shed 4 bases, and the junction held 9 bases outside the gene matches. The germline CDR1 and CDR2 sequences are SGHAT and FQNNGV. Full variable domain (rest looked up from reference TRBV11-2 and TRBJ2-5): EAGVAQSPRYKIIEKRQSVAFWCNPISGHATLYWYQQILGQGPKLLIQFQNNGVVDDSQLPKDRFSAERLKGVDSTLKIQPAKLEDSAVYLCASSGPGQGVGETQYFGPGTRLLVL.